The rows below give T cell receptor beta chains drawn from one sample of a study of T cells and Merkel cell carcinoma outcomes. Produced via immunoSEQ multiplex PCR; TCRdb's table is partial and in-frame only. This repertoire shows about 15,000 clones, more than 75% found once; its top ten account for more than 7.5%. Sequenced sample: tumor tissue from Merkel cell carcinoma. The receptors were sampled from a human donor with Merkel cell carcinoma. The CDR3 runs from the conserved cysteine through the conserved F or W. The D gene is left open where the match is weak. The size field is filled for only some rows; it gives once, few, many or a size class.

d_gene	abundance	v_gene	j_gene	CDR3nt	CDR3aa
TRBD1	once	TRBV6-6	TRBJ1-6	TGTGCCAGCAGTAGACAGGGCTCCTATAATTCACCCCTCCACTTT	CASSRQGSYNSPLHF
TRBD1	once	TRBV7-2	TRBJ1-5	TGTGCCAGCAGCCAAGAAGACAGGGAGCCCCAGCATTTT	CASSQEDREPQHF
.	.	TRBV27	TRBJ2-3	TGTGCCAGCAGTCTCTATCTCGACTTGGTCACAGATACGCAGTATTTT	CASSLYLDLVTDTQYF
TRBD1	.	TRBV7-9	TRBJ1-4	TGTGCCAGCAGCCCGGGGGACAGGGCGACTAATGAAAAACTGTTTTTT	CASSPGDRATNEKLFF
.	once	TRBV7-6	TRBJ2-5	TGTGCCAGCAGCTTCTCCCAAGAGACCCAGTACTTC	CASSFSQETQYF
TRBD1	few	TRBV9	TRBJ2-1	TGTGCCAGCAGCCCCGGGGGACAGGGCTTAAATGAGCAGTTCTTC	CASSPGGQGLNEQFF
.	.	TRBV5-1	TRBJ2-7	TGCGCCAGCAGCTCCCGACTGAGCTCCTACGAGCAGTACTTC	CASSSRLSSYEQYF
.	.	TRBV27	TRBJ2-1	TGTGCCAGCAGTTTGGGGGAGCAGCGCTCCTACAATGAGCAGTTCTTC	CASSLGEQRSYNEQFF
TRBD1	.	TRBV5-1	TRBJ2-5	TGCGCCAGCAGCTTGGCCGGGACAGGACGCCGGGAGACCCAGTACTTC	CASSLAGTGRRETQYF
TRBD1	.	TRBV7-9	TRBJ1-2	TGTGCCAGCAGGCATGTCGACAGGGTTAACTATGGCTACACCTTC	CASRHVDRVNYGYTF
TRBD2	once	TRBV28	TRBJ2-7	TGTGCCAGCACCCTGGGGGGGTACGAGCAGTACTTC	CASTLGGYEQYF
.	.	TRBV6-5	TRBJ1-2	TGTGCCAGTGAAGGAGGCTACACCTTC	CASEGGYTF
.	.	TRBV29-1	TRBJ1-2	TGCAGCGTTGACAGGGGTGCCAACTATGGCTACACCTTC	CSVDRGANYGYTF
.	.	TRBV7-2	TRBJ1-1	TGTGCCAGCAGCTTTCAGGGGTGGGGGACTGAAGCTTTCTTT	CASSFQGWGTEAFF
.	once	TRBV7-3	TRBJ2-5	TGTGCCAGCAGCTTGGCCAACCAAGAGACCCAGTACTTC	CASSLANQETQYF
.	.	TRBV28	TRBJ2-7	TGTGCCAGCAGTTTAAGACCAGCCTCCTACGAGCAGTACTTC	CASSLRPASYEQYF
.	once	TRBV21-1	TRBJ1-2	TGTGCCAGCAGCAAAATAGCAGGGTTCGGCGGCTACACCTTC	CASSKIAGFGGYTF
.	.	TRBV19	TRBJ1-1	TGTGCCAGTAGTATAGTGGTAGACCTTGAAGCTTTCTTT	CASSIVVDLEAFF
.	.	TRBV12-5	TRBJ1-5	TGTGCTAGTGGTTTGGTACTGGCAGGGTTTTTTAGAAGAGATCAGCCCCAGCATTTT	CASGLVLAGFFRRDQPQHF
.	.	TRBV5-4	TRBJ2-3	TGTGCCAGCAGCTTTGAGGCAGATACGCAGTATTTT	CASSFEADTQYF
.	.	TRBV9	TRBJ1-5	TGTGCCAGCAGCGTCGACAGTGGTAATCAGCCCCAGCATTTT	CASSVDSGNQPQHF
TRBD2	.	TRBV19	TRBJ2-7	TGTGCCAGTAGTAGGACTAGCGCTTCCTACGAGCAGTACTTC	CASSRTSASYEQYF
TRBD2	few	TRBV25-1	TRBJ2-1	TGTGCCAGCACCGATGGGACTAGCGGGTCCCTGGTGGTGGATGAGCAGTTCTTC	CASTDGTSGSLVVDEQFF
.	once	TRBV28	TRBJ2-7	TGTGCCAGCAGTTTAGAGTACGAGCAGTACTTC	CASSLEYEQYF
.	.	TRBV5-1	TRBJ2-5	TGCGCCAGCAACCGACTCCCAGAGGGACAAGAGACCCAGTACTTC	CASNRLPEGQETQYF
.	.	TRBV5-6	TRBJ2-3	TGTGCCAGCAGCTCTATTCGGTCCGGGGGCGGCGATACGCAGTATTTT	CASSSIRSGGGDTQYF
.	.	TRBV12-5	TRBJ2-1	TGTGCTAGTGGTTCCCCAGGCGGGGATTCCTACAATGAGCAGTTCTTC	CASGSPGGDSYNEQFF